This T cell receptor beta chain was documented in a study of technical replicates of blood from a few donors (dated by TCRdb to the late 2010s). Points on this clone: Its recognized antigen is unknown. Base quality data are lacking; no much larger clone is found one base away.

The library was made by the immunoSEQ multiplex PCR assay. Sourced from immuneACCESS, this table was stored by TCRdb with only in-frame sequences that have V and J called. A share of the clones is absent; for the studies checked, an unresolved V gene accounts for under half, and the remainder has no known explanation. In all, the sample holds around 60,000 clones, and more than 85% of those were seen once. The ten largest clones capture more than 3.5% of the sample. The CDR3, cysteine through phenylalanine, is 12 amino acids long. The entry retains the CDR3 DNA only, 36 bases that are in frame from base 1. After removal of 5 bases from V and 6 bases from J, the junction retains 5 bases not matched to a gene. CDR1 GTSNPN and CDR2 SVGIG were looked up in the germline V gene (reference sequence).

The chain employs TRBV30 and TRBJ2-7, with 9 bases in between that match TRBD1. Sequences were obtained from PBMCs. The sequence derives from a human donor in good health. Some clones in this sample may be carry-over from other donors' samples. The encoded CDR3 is CAWEGQGLEQYF. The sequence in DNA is TGTGCCTGGGAGGGACAGGGCCTCGAGCAGTACTTC.